A selection of T cell receptor beta chains follows, all from one sample in a study of T cell responses to AZD1222 COVID-19 vaccine. Libraries were prepared by immunoSEQ multiplex PCR; TCRdb keeps only in-frame clonotypes and omits some of them. The sample lists over 130,000 clones, about 90% seen once, with 1.5% to 2% in the top ten. The sample in question was peripheral blood, obtained 28 days after the second AZD1222 dose. All receptors come from an adult who received the AZD1222 COVID-19 vaccine. The CDR3 runs from the conserved cysteine through the conserved F or W. The D gene is left open where the match is weak. Size is stated for part of the rows, as once, few or many counts, or as a class when the clone is expanded.

clone size	V gene	D gene	J gene	CDR3 DNA	CDR3 protein
NA	TRBV7-6	TRBD1	TRBJ2-5	TGTGCCAGCAGCTCAGGACAGGTGACGACCCAGTACTTC	CASSSGQVTTQYF
NA	TRBV5-6	NA	TRBJ2-4	TGTGCCAGCAGCTTCCGACAGATGGGCCAGAACATTCAGTACTTC	CASSFRQMGQNIQYF
NA	TRBV29-1	TRBD1	TRBJ1-1	TGCAGCGTTCCTCGAGGACAGGGGACCAACACTGAAGCTTTCTTT	CSVPRGQGTNTEAFF
once	TRBV14	NA	TRBJ2-3	TGTGCCAGCAGCCAAGATGGTGGGACACCGGGGGATACGCAGTATTTT	CASSQDGGTPGDTQYF
NA	TRBV7-9	TRBD2	TRBJ2-5	TGTGCCAGCAGCCCCCCCGGGCGGGAGGGGAAGACCCAGTACTTC	CASSPPGREGKTQYF
NA	TRBV19	TRBD1	TRBJ1-1	TGTGCCAGTAGCCCTACAGGGGGGACTGAAGCTTTCTTT	CASSPTGGTEAFF
NA	TRBV5-5	TRBD1	TRBJ2-7	TGTGCCAGCAGCCCCGGCAGGGGGCCTAGCTCCTACGAGCAGTACTTC	CASSPGRGPSSYEQYF
NA	TRBV7-2	NA	TRBJ2-3	TGTGCCAGCAGCTCAAGTCAAGCGACAGATACGCAGTATTTT	CASSSSQATDTQYF
few	TRBV28	NA	TRBJ1-2	TGTGCCAGCAGTTTTGGCGGGGTGGATAACTATGGCTACACCTTC	CASSFGGVDNYGYTF
NA	TRBV30	NA	TRBJ1-5	TGTGCCTGGCGGTCAAAAGGGGTAAGCAATCAGCCCCAGCATTTT	CAWRSKGVSNQPQHF
once	TRBV10-3	NA	TRBJ1-2	TGTGCCATCAGTGAGTCATTCGGGCCCACCGATGGCTACACCTTC	CAISESFGPTDGYTF
NA	TRBV5-4	TRBD1	TRBJ1-4	TGTGCCAGCAGCCCGAGGACAGGGGGACCAGAAAAACTGTTTTTT	CASSPRTGGPEKLFF
NA	TRBV5-4	NA	TRBJ1-4	TGTGCCAGCAGCTTGTATTCCGGGGGCGAGGAAAAACTGTTTTTT	CASSLYSGGEEKLFF
NA	TRBV5-6	NA	TRBJ2-6	TGTGCCAGCAGCTTGCCGACCGGGGCCAACGTCCTGACTTTC	CASSLPTGANVLTF
NA	TRBV29-1	NA	TRBJ2-5	TGCAGCGGAGGGACACCCGGGGAGACCCAGTACTTC	CSGGTPGETQYF
NA	TRBV6-5	NA	TRBJ2-1	TGTGCCAGCAGTTACTCTGGGACCAATGAGCAGTTCTTC	CASSYSGTNEQFF
once	TRBV4-2	NA	TRBJ2-3	TGTGCCAGCAGCCAAGATACGGGACATGGGAACTTTATTACAGATACGCAGTATTTT	CASSQDTGHGNFITDTQYF